This T cell receptor beta chain was sequenced during a study of blood T cell repertoires in COVID-19. Study-wide context: Samples taken during acute and convalescent COVID-19 were collected in the United States, Italy and Spain.

Recruits, aged roughly 18 to 89 years, lived in 25 or so US areas. Cohorts were assigned according to the clinical history that participants reported. In the source study's methods: Using reference gene primer amplification, nucleated cell counts were estimated. Data came from immunoSEQ multiplex PCR; TCRdb stores just in-frame clones and leaves some out. The DNA gave D and trimming, while V, J and clone size come from that table. The table shows about 160,000 clones, with about 85% occurring only once. The CDR3 length is 13 residues. The germline CDR1 and CDR2 sequences are MNHNS and SASEGT. The V and J ends lost 2 bases and 5 bases respectively, with 9 bases between them.

The sample taken for sequencing was PBMCs or T cells enriched from blood (not recorded which). This receptor was identified in a woman in her thirties or forties with acute COVID-19. The V gene is TRBV6-1, the J gene TRBJ1-2, with a weak D call TRBD1 (6 bases). For the CDR3, the DNA is TGTGCCAGCAGTGAACGAGGGGGTTATGGCTACACCTTC. This gives the protein CASSERGGYGYTF.